These 29 T cell receptor beta chains were sequenced from one sample in a study of vaccination and CD4 T cells after COVID-19. With the Oncomine TCR Beta short-read assay, DNA from cultured CD4+ T cells was sequenced. TCRdb analysed the PCR reads with MiXCR anew, one entry per CDR3 protein. The data show around 14,000 distinct CDR3 sequences, with 29% seen just once and roughly 19% held by the top ten. Treatment indicated: 10-day PBMC culture with coronavirus spike peptide pools or control peptides (ViraFEST assay). No antigens are known for them. The starting material was CD4+ T cells from blood, cultured in vitro, obtained before SARS-CoV-2 vaccination. The receptors were sampled from a human donor who received a COVID-19 vaccine.

The chain uses TRBV19 and TRBJ1-5; tentatively, D is TRBD1 (6 bases). V was trimmed by 5 bases and J by 5 bases, leaving 19 bases between them. Germline V gene sequence: CDR1 LNHDA, CDR2 SQIVND (reference sequence). This CDR3 spans 16 amino acids. CDR3 amino acids: CASSLSGRGGHQPQHF. CDR3 DNA: TGTGCCAGTAGTCTCTCCGGGAGGGGGGGGCATCAGCCCCAGCATTTT.

The gene calls are TRBV7-2 and TRBJ2-5; D not certain. CDR3 length equals 16 residues. Germline CDR1 and CDR2: SGHTA and FQGNSA. Deletions cut 1 base from V and 5 bases from J, with 17 bases between. CDR3 DNA sequence: TGTGCCAGCAGCTTAGAGGGTGGAGAATGGATGGAGACCCAGTACTTC. Translated, it gives CASSLEGGEWMETQYF. The variable domain in full, with the rest retrieved from reference TRBV7-2 and TRBJ2-5, is GAGVSQSPSNKVTEKGKDVELRCDPISGHTALYWYRQSLGQGLEFLIYFQGNSAPDKSGLPSDRFSAERTGGSVSTLTIQRTQQEDSAVYLCASSLEGGEWMETQYFGPGTRLLVL.

The rearrangement links TRBV2 to TRBJ2-3; unclear D gene. The ends were cut back, 6 bases at V and 2 bases at J, with 6 bases in the middle. Per the germline V gene, CDR1 is SNHLY and CDR2 is FYNNEI. This CDR3 comprises 12 residues. The DNA of the CDR3 is TGTGCCAGCAGCCCGGACACAGATACGCAGTATTTT. Translated, it gives CASSPDTDTQYF.

This sequence joins TRBV6-1 and TRBJ1-2; D unresolved. The V and J ends lost 7 bases and 4 bases respectively, with 10 bases between them. The CDR3 covers 12 residues. The germline CDR1 and CDR2 sequences are MNHNS and SASEGT. CDR3 region: CASKEGGYGYTF. As DNA, the CDR3 is TGTGCCAGCAAGGAGGGAGGCTATGGCTACACCTTC.

The table lists this clonotype with a few counts. V usage is TRBV5-1 and J usage is TRBJ2-2, with unresolved D. Germline CDR1 and CDR2: SGHRS and YFSETQ. This CDR3 contains 14 residues. Trimming cost V 1 base and J 5 bases, with 9 bases left between them. The CDR3 bases are TGCGCCAGCAGCTTGATAGGGCAGACCGGGGAGCTGTTTTTT. Translated, it gives CASSLIGQTGELFF. Supplemented by reference TRBV5-1 and TRBJ2-2, the full variable domain reads KAGVTQTPRYLIKTRGQQVTLSCSPISGHRSVSWYQQTPGQGLQFLFEYFSETQRNKGNFPGRFSGRQFSNSRSEMNVSTLELGDSALYLCASSLIGQTGELFFGEGSRLTVL.

This chain connects TRBV19 to TRBJ2-5, with TRBD1 matching over 7 bases. V was pared by 3 bases and J by 7 bases, with 11 bases of the junction left unmatched. This CDR3 contains 15 residues. In germline, CDR1 is LNHDA, CDR2 SQIVND (reference sequence). The CDR3 DNA reads as TGTGCCAGTAGTATCTGGAACGACAGGGTAGGGACCCAGTACTTC. Its translation: CASSIWNDRVGTQYF.

This clonotype was observed a handful of times. J is TRBJ1-4 and V is TRBV20-1, with TRBD1 matching 9 bases. The CDR3 runs to 14 residues. J gave up 5 bases and V 6 bases, and 7 bases lay outside the gene matches. In germline, CDR1 is DFQATT, CDR2 SNEGSKA (reference sequence). DNA of the CDR3: TGCAGTGCCCCGAGGACAGGGGCGAATGAAAAACTGTTTTTT. As protein: CSAPRTGANEKLFF.

The genes are TRBV5-1 and TRBJ1-6; 7 bases align to TRBD1. CDR3 length: 15 residues. Trimming removed 1 base from V and 9 bases from J; junction bases left unmatched: 7. Germline CDR1 reads SGHRS; CDR2 reads YFSETQ. In DNA form, the CDR3 reads TGCGCCAGCAGCTTGACGACAGGGACGGGTTCACCCCTCCACTTT. As protein: CASSLTTGTGSPLHF.

The sample holds a few counts of this clonotype. This chain joins TRBV12-3 or TRBV12-4 and TRBJ2-2, with 8 bases lining up with TRBD1. This CDR3 is built from 15 residues. V lost 6 bases to trimming and J lost 5 bases; unmatched junction nucleotides: 8. CDR3 sequence: CASRSRGRKTGELFF. CDR3 in DNA: TGTGCCAGCAGGTCCAGGGGGCGGAAGACCGGGGAGCTGTTTTTT.

In DNA, the CDR3 is TGTGCCAGCAGCTCAGACAGAAACTACGAGCAGTACTTC. It encodes CASSSDRNYEQYF. The chain is built from TRBV5-4 and TRBJ2-7; possibly TRBD1 for D (5 bases). This CDR3 contains 13 residues. V lost 3 bases, J lost 3 bases, and 10 bases lay in between. Germline V gives CDR1 SGHNT, CDR2 YYREEE (reference sequence).

This clonotype was observed a few times. For the CDR3, the DNA is TGTGCCAGCAGCCTACTAGGCGGAGGAGGCTACACCTTC. Translated, it gives CASSLLGGGGYTF. The chain uses TRBV7-3 and TRBJ1-2, with D unclear. Per the germline V gene, CDR1 is SGHTA and CDR2 is FQGTGA. Trimming pared 5 bases from V and 8 bases from J, leaving 15 bases between. The CDR3 is 13 residues long.

This rearrangement joins TRBV18 to TRBJ1-4; unclear D gene. The CDR3 extends over 12 amino acids. V dropped 8 bases and J dropped 5 bases, with 9 bases sitting between them. Germline V lookup: CDR1 KGHSH, CDR2 LQKENI. The DNA of the CDR3 is TGTGCCAGCCCCAGACCCAATGAAAAACTGTTTTTT. It codes for CASPRPNEKLFF. Supplemented by reference TRBV18 and TRBJ1-4, the full variable domain reads NAGVMQNPRHLVRRRGQEARLRCSPMKGHSHVYWYRQLPEEGLKFMVYLQKENIIDESGMPKERFSAEFPKEGPSILRIQQVVRGDSAAYFCASPRPNEKLFFGSGTQLSVL.

V and J are TRBV3-1 and TRBJ1-1; TRBD1 matches 7 bases. Germline lookup yields CDR1 LGHDT and CDR2 YNNKEL (reference sequence). Trimming cost V 0 bases and J 2 bases; bases outside gene matches: 9. CDR3 length equals 17 residues. Here the CDR3 reads CASSQEKWDRSNTEAFF. Written as DNA, the CDR3 is TGTGCCAGCAGCCAAGAGAAATGGGACAGAAGTAACACTGAAGCTTTCTTT.

In its sample, this clonotype was seen a few times. The gene calls are TRBV6-5 and TRBJ1-6, with D possibly being TRBD1 (6 bases). The CDR3 consists of 17 residues. Germline V gene data show CDR1 as MNHEY and CDR2 as SVGAGI. The V and J ends lost 2 bases and 6 bases respectively, with 17 bases between them. CDR3 bases: TGTGCCAGCAGTTACGAGAGGGGGGAAATGAGTAATTCACCCCTCCACTTT. Its protein is CASSYERGEMSNSPLHF.

This clonotype appeared a few times. The rearrangement joins TRBV7-8 to TRBJ1-3; D is unresolved. The germline V and J ends were trimmed by 6 bases and 0 bases, with 12 bases remaining between them. This CDR3 spans 15 amino acids. Per the germline V gene, CDR1 is SGHVS and CDR2 is FQNEAQ. The CDR3 region is CASRLTSSSGNTIYF. CDR3 nucleotides: TGTGCCAGCAGGCTAACCTCGAGCTCTGGAAACACCATATATTTT.

The chain carries TRBV4-1 and TRBJ2-2, with TRBD2 identical over 11 bases. Germline V gives CDR1 MGHRA, CDR2 YSYEKL. V trimming: 1 base; J trimming: 7 bases; junction bases outside the gene matches: 5. The CDR3 consists of 16 residues. The CDR3 protein is CASSQGLAGSGGELFF. In nucleotides, the CDR3 is TGCGCCAGCAGCCAAGGACTAGCGGGGTCAGGCGGGGAGCTGTTTTTT.

The CDR3 DNA follows: TGCGCCAGCAGCCAACGCATCACGGGACAAAGGAACTCTGGGGCCAACGTCCTGACTTTC. It encodes CASSQRITGQRNSGANVLTF. The chain has TRBV4-1 and TRBJ2-6; weak D call: TRBD1 (6 bases). The CDR3 extends over 20 amino acids. Germline values: CDR1 MGHRA, CDR2 YSYEKL. V lost 2 bases and J 0 bases, leaving 20 bases between the germline ends.

This chain uses TRBV7-9 with TRBJ2-1; 7 bases are a match to TRBD2. Germline trimming cut 5 bases from V and 4 bases from J; bases unmatched to any gene: 8. Germline V gene sequence: CDR1 SEHNR, CDR2 FQNEAQ (reference sequence). This CDR3 has 15 amino acids. The chain's CDR3 is CASSPLASGYNEQFF. The CDR3 nucleotides read TGTGCCAGCAGCCCTTTGGCTAGCGGTTACAATGAGCAGTTCTTC.

The chain has TRBV20-1 and TRBJ2-7; 9 nucleotides line up with TRBD1. The trim removed 0 bases at V and 3 bases at J, leaving 6 bases unmatched. The germline V gene encodes CDR1 DFQATT and CDR2 SNEGSKA (reference sequence). This CDR3 has 15 residues. Written as DNA, the CDR3 is TGCAGTGCTAGAGATGCGGACAGGGGACTCTACGAGCAGTACTTC. Residues: CSARDADRGLYEQYF.

The chain links TRBV30 to TRBJ2-7; 7 positions agree with TRBD1. The J segment lost 0 bases and the V segment lost 5 bases, leaving 10 bases of the junction unmatched. This CDR3 is 15 amino acids long. The germline V gene encodes CDR1 GTSNPN and CDR2 SVGIG (reference sequence). CDR3 in amino acids: CAWGPGQWNSYEQYF. The CDR3, as DNA: TGTGCCTGGGGGCCGGGACAGTGGAACTCCTACGAGCAGTACTTC.

This clonotype has more than one count but fewer than ten. The rearrangement joins TRBV5-1 to TRBJ2-3; 8 bases agree with TRBD2. The CDR3 is made up of 16 amino acids. Germline loops: CDR1 SGHRS, CDR2 YFSETQ. V gave up 0 bases and J gave up 2 bases; unmatched junction bases: 5. CDR3 region: CASSLDGGGYTDTQYF. The DNA for the CDR3 is TGCGCCAGCAGCTTGGATGGCGGGGGGTACACAGATACGCAGTATTTT.

The genes are TRBV7-6 and TRBJ2-3; the match to TRBD2 covers 11 bases. This CDR3 region has 15 residues. Germline lookup yields CDR1 SGHVS and CDR2 FNYEAQ. V lost 5 bases, J lost 6 bases, and 7 bases stayed unmatched. CDR3 coding DNA: TGTGCCAGCAGCCGCGGGGCTAGCGGGGGGGATACGCAGTATTTT. Protein: CASSRGASGGDTQYF.

This chain joins TRBV6-1 and TRBJ2-7; 7 bases map to TRBD1. The V gene's germline CDR1 is MNHNS and CDR2 SASEGT. V was pared by 0 bases and J by 3 bases, with 8 bases of the junction left unmatched. The CDR3 consists of 16 residues. CDR3 sequence reads: CASSEASANRGYEQYF. For the CDR3, the DNA is TGTGCCAGCAGTGAAGCGTCGGCCAACAGGGGCTACGAGCAGTACTTC.

This clonotype was counted only a few times. The chain couples TRBV5-4 to TRBJ2-7; unclear D gene. The V end was cut by 1 base, the J end by 7 bases, with 6 bases between. Germline assignment: CDR1 SGHNT and CDR2 YYREEE (reference sequence). CDR3 length: 11 residues. The CDR3 nucleotides read TGTGCCAGCAGCTTGAGTGAAGAGCAGTACTTC. It translates to CASSLSEEQYF.

A few counts support this clonotype. The chain combines TRBV7-8 with TRBJ1-5; weak D call: TRBD1 (6 bases). This CDR3 spans 15 amino acids. Germline lookup yields CDR1 SGHVS and CDR2 FQNEAQ. Deletions cut 3 bases from V and 0 bases from J, with 9 bases between. The CDR3 reads CASSFGTTSNQPQHF. The CDR3 region has the DNA TGTGCCAGCAGCTTTGGGACAACTAGCAATCAGCCCCAGCATTTT. The full variable domain, its missing parts supplied by reference TRBV7-8 and TRBJ1-5, is GAGVSQSPRYKVAKRGQDVALRCDPISGHVSLFWYQQALGQGPEFLTYFQNEAQLDKSGLPSDRFFAERPEGSVSTLKIQRTQQEDSAVYLCASSFGTTSNQPQHFGDGTRLSIL.

This sequence joins TRBV24-1 and TRBJ1-5; unclear D gene. This CDR3 is built from 15 residues. Germline values: CDR1 KGHDR, CDR2 SFDVKD. The V gene lost 5 bases and the J gene lost 0 bases, with 10 bases spanning the gap. The CDR3 DNA reads TGTGCCACCAGTGCTGGGTTTCATAGCAATCAGCCCCAGCATTTT. It codes for CATSAGFHSNQPQHF.

This clonotype was seen only a few times. Written as DNA, the CDR3 is TGTGCCAGTAGTATGGGACAGGTCAACACTGAAGCTTTCTTT. Protein sequence: CASSMGQVNTEAFF. This rearrangement joins TRBV19 to TRBJ1-1, with TRBD1 matching over 8 bases. CDR3 length equals 14 residues. V lost 3 bases to trimming and J lost 2 bases; unmatched junction nucleotides: 2. Germline-derived CDR1 and CDR2 are LNHDA and SQIVND (reference sequence). The full variable domain, its missing parts supplied by reference TRBV19 and TRBJ1-1, is DGGITQSPKYLFRKEGQNVTLSCEQNLNHDAMYWYRQDPGQGLRLIYYSQIVNDFQKGDIAEGYSVSREKKESFPLTVTSAQKNPTAFYLCASSMGQVNTEAFFGQGTRLTVV.

This clonotype was seen just once. V usage is TRBV2 and J usage is TRBJ1-4, with D unclear. The germline V and J ends were trimmed by 8 bases and 7 bases, with 17 bases remaining between them. The germline gives CDR1 SNHLY, CDR2 FYNNEI. CDR3 length equals 14 residues. For the CDR3, the DNA is TGTGCCAGCGGGGAAATAAGGACGGGTGAAAAACTGTTTTTT. It translates to CASGEIRTGEKLFF.

This clonotype has just a few counts. The rearrangement links TRBV25-1 to TRBJ1-2, with TRBD1 identical over 7 bases. V was pared by 1 base and J by 13 bases, with 9 bases of the junction left unmatched. From germline, CDR1 is MGHDK and CDR2 SYGVNS. This CDR3 is built from 13 residues. The CDR3 region is CASSELFRQGVTF. The CDR3, as DNA: TGTGCCAGCAGTGAATTATTCCGGCAGGGGGTCACCTTC.